In its sample, the clone carrying this T cell receptor beta chain was seen many times. The antigen is undetermined. V lost 5 bases, J lost 0 bases, and 13 bases lay in between. This CDR3 comprises 15 residues. CDR1 is LNHDA, CDR2 SQIVND, per germline (reference sequence). Exclusion of a patient resulted from uncontrolled infection, other autoimmune disease, pregnancy or lactation. This record belongs to a study of T cells in Graves' hyperthyroidism and ophthalmopathy. Study results and limitations: Among thyroid clonotypes expanded above 0.001, most also appeared in blood. For ophthalmopathy, model prediction preceded onset by a median roughly 6.5 months.

From RNA transcripts, TCR beta CDR3 regions were amplified. In the first-round RT-PCR of the TCR CDR3, the HTBI primer set was used. Using its own MiXCR run on the multiplex PCR reads, TCRdb lists one record per CDR3 protein. This table has approximately 520,000 distinct CDR3 sequences, 24% appearing once. Sequencing was carried out using blood. The TCR was taken from a woman in her 30s with Graves' ophthalmopathy. V usage is TRBV19 and J usage is TRBJ1-1; unclear D gene. The CDR3 loop is CASSPLGVMNTEAFF. In DNA, the CDR3 is TGTGCCAGTAGTCCACTAGGAGTGATGAACACTGAAGCTTTCTTT.